The source of this T cell receptor beta chain is a study of blood T cell repertoires in COVID-19 (dated by TCRdb to 2018 to 2021). With regard to the full study: Samples from collaborators originated in the United States, Italy and Spain and spanned both the acute and convalescent phases of COVID-19. The prospective study material was composed of cDNA or gDNA derived from T cells, B-cell-depleted T cells, or PBMCs. The dataset comprised deeply sampled blood TCRbeta repertoires from subjects exposed to, actively infected with, or recovered from COVID-19. Where available, HLA class I and class II types were obtained from metadata supplied by the sample provider rather than from assay-based typing. The samples were drawn from the first 160 participants of the ongoing ImmuneRACE study and from under 1,500 subjects provided by 6 global collaborators. The repertoires were made available in a free public database intended to serve as a resource for research on the immune response to SARS-CoV-2. Nearly every sample came with metadata listing a de-identified subject ID, COVID-19 status, age in years and sex. Points the paper makes about the study in general: The amount of clinical and demographic metadata varied by source and participant and was provided uncurated.

Trimming costs V 1 base and J 0 bases, and their ends lie 20 bases apart. Reading the germline V gene (reference sequence) gives CDR1 SGHKS and CDR2 YYEKEE. Counted from cysteine to phenylalanine, this CDR3 has 19 amino acids. Only the CDR3 region is kept as DNA, spanning 57 bases read in frame from base 1. A remark on this clone: The antigen it binds to is not known. Base qualities are missing; no much larger clone stands one base away.

Enrolling through a virtual design, the prospective study's participants ranged in age from roughly 18 to 95 years and lived across 24 United States geographic areas. To assign participants to cohorts, the prospective study relied on clinical history that participants themselves reported in a screening survey and a study questionnaire. Recovered participants in ImmuneRACE Cohort 3 were defined as having two consecutive negative NP/OP PCR tests, clearance from a healthcare professional, or resolution of symptoms. Mobile phlebotomists in the prospective study collected whole blood, serum and a nasopharyngeal or oropharyngeal swab from every participant. Additional blood draws and questionnaires over an approximately two-month period could optionally be provided by prospective study participants. Before DNA extraction, blood samples from the prospective study were shipped at room temperature or frozen.

TCRbeta CDR3 regions were amplified from genomic DNA using the immunoSEQ Assay, a bias-controlled multiplex PCR. Regarding the original processing steps: The number of nucleated cells in each sample was estimated by amplification of reference gene primers within the assay. To quantify the absolute abundance of each unique TCRbeta CDR3 rearrangement, sequence reads were collapsed and filtered. For each sample, productive Simpson clonality was calculated by taking the square root of Simpson's diversity index across productive rearrangements. TCRdb retrieved this table from immuneACCESS and kept in-frame rearrangements only. Not all clones are present; in checked studies, unresolved V genes account for under half, and no reason is known for the remainder. V, J and clone size reflect that table, while D and trimming were determined from the DNA. Here the sample has approximately 170,000 clones; around 80% occur a single time. Jointly, the top ten make up about 12% of the sample.

This sequence originates from a man aged 50-60 years who had recovered from COVID-19. The sequenced sample consisted of PBMCs or T cells enriched from blood (not recorded which). Rearrangement joined TRBV5-5 to TRBJ2-1; the D segment could be TRBD1, given 6 matching bases. In nucleotide form, the sequence is TGTGCCAGCAGCTTGTCTGCAGGGGACCGTCTTGGCTCCTACAATGAGCAGTTCTTC. Its translation reads: CASSLSAGDRLGSYNEQFF.